This is a list of T cell receptor beta chains from one sample in a study of T-cell memory formation after mild COVID-19. MiXCR, run by TCRdb on the 5' RACE reads, gives a single entry per CDR3 protein. The data show about half a million distinct CDR3 sequences, 15% to 20% seen once. The source material was PBMCs or a T cell subset sorted from them (not recorded which). Every receptor here comes from an adult woman who had mild COVID-19 (a few samples of this study predate the infection). Cell type and time point are not known. Each CDR3 is given with its conserved first and last residue. A D gene is named only where the DNA matches it firmly. Size is omitted from some rows. Given values are once, few, many or a class for expanded clones.

TGCAGTGCTAGAGATCCGGCAGGGAGGGCAGATACGCAGTATTTT | CSARDPAGRADTQYF | few | TRBD2 | 15 | TRBJ2-3 | TRBV20-1
TGTGCCAGCAGCCAAGAACACAATGAGCAGTTCTTC | CASSQEHNEQFF | NA | NA | 12 | TRBJ2-1 | TRBV14
TGTGCCAGCAGTGACCAGCCCGGGCGTAGCAATCAGCCCCAGCATTTT | CASSDQPGRSNQPQHF | few | NA | 16 | TRBJ1-5 | TRBV12-3/TRBV12-4
TGTGCCAGCAGCGTAGCTCGGGGGGGCTATGGCTACACCTTC | CASSVARGGYGYTF | NA | NA | 14 | TRBJ1-2 | TRBV9
TGTGCCAGCAGTGAAGAGCCGGGGGAGCAGTACTTC | CASSEEPGEQYF | medium-sized | NA | 12 | TRBJ2-7 | TRBV2
TGCGCCAGCAGGGGAGACGGGGGGTCCTACGAGCAGTACTTC | CASRGDGGSYEQYF | NA | TRBD2 | 14 | TRBJ2-7 | TRBV5-1
TGTGCCATCAGTCCGACAGGGGCCTCCTACAATGAGCAGTTCTTC | CAISPTGASYNEQFF | few | TRBD1 | 15 | TRBJ2-1 | TRBV10-3
TGCAGTGCTAGTTTGGCGGACAATGAGCAGTTCTTC | CSASLADNEQFF | NA | NA | 12 | TRBJ2-1 | TRBV20-1
TGTGCCAGCAGCGTAGAAGGACAGGGCCCCGGGGAGCTGTTTTTT | CASSVEGQGPGELFF | few | TRBD1 | 15 | TRBJ2-2 | TRBV9
TGTGCCACCAGCAGAGAGGCCCTCTACGAGCAGTACTTC | CATSREALYEQYF | NA | NA | 13 | TRBJ2-7 | TRBV15
TGTGCCAGCAGCCAACCGCGGTCGAACACCGGGGAGCTGTTTTTT | CASSQPRSNTGELFF | NA | NA | 15 | TRBJ2-2 | TRBV7-9
TGTGCCAGTAGTGCTTGGACAGGGTCAAATGAGCAGTTCTTC | CASSAWTGSNEQFF | few | TRBD1 | 14 | TRBJ2-1 | TRBV19
TGTGCCACCAGTGATGGACAGGGGGCTCAAGAGACCCAGTACTTC | CATSDGQGAQETQYF | few | TRBD1 | 15 | TRBJ2-5 | TRBV24-1
TGTGCCAGCAGACCGGGACAGGTGGTGAACACTGAAGCTTTCTTT | CASRPGQVVNTEAFF | NA | TRBD1 | 15 | TRBJ1-1 | TRBV12-3/TRBV12-4
TGTGCCACCAGTGACCCTGGGACAGCAGAAGCTTTCTTT | CATSDPGTAEAFF | NA | TRBD1 | 13 | TRBJ1-1 | TRBV24-1
TGTGCCAGCAGCTTGGGGCCCCGCTTCGAGCAGTACTTC | CASSLGPRFEQYF | few | NA | 13 | TRBJ2-7 | TRBV7-2
TGTGCCAGCAGCTCCCAGGGGGGTCCCAGAGGCGAGCAGTACTTC | CASSSQGGPRGEQYF | many | NA | 15 | TRBJ2-7 | TRBV12-3/TRBV12-4
TGTGCCAGCAGCCAAGGCAGCGGGAGCGGTGGCTACACCTTC | CASSQGSGSGGYTF | NA | NA | 14 | TRBJ1-2 | TRBV3-1
TGTGCCAGCAGCCGACAGCGACTAGCAGACAATGAGCAGTTCTTC | CASSRQRLADNEQFF | NA | TRBD2 | 15 | TRBJ2-1 | TRBV12-3/TRBV12-4
TGTGCCAGCAGTTTAATTTGGACGTATGGCTACACCTTC | CASSLIWTYGYTF | once | NA | 13 | TRBJ1-2 | TRBV12-3/TRBV12-4
TGTGCCAGCAGTCACAGAGTCGCGGCTACCCAAAGCACAGATACGCAGTATTTT | CASSHRVAATQSTDTQYF | NA | NA | 18 | TRBJ2-3 | TRBV12-3/TRBV12-4
TGTGCCACCAGCAGAGATAGGACAGGGGAAGATCCCTACGAGCAGTACTTC | CATSRDRTGEDPYEQYF | NA | TRBD1 | 17 | TRBJ2-7 | TRBV15
TGTGCCAGCAGCCAAGGACAGGGGAACAATGAGCAGTTCTTC | CASSQGQGNNEQFF | NA | TRBD1 | 14 | TRBJ2-1 | TRBV3-1
TGTGCCAGCAGCCACGTCGGACTCAGTAATTCACCCCTCCACTTT | CASSHVGLSNSPLHF | many | NA | 15 | TRBJ1-6 | TRBV3-1
TGTGCCAGCTCACGGGGGACAGGGGCCTACGAGCAGTACTTC | CASSRGTGAYEQYF | many | TRBD1 | 14 | TRBJ2-7 | TRBV18
TGTGCCAGCAGCTTAGCCGGGACAGCCAAAAACATTCAGTACTTC | CASSLAGTAKNIQYF | many | NA | 15 | TRBJ2-4 | TRBV7-2
TGTGCCAGCAGTATACCGGGACAGATCGATGGCTACACCTTC | CASSIPGQIDGYTF | few | TRBD1 | 14 | TRBJ1-2 | TRBV12-3/TRBV12-4
TGTGCCAGCAGCGTACAAGGGGCTGTCGGGTACAATGAGCAGTTCTTC | CASSVQGAVGYNEQFF | few | NA | 16 | TRBJ2-1 | TRBV9
TGCAGCGTTGTGGCTCTTGCTATGAACACTGAAGCTTTCTTT | CSVVALAMNTEAFF | few | NA | 14 | TRBJ1-1 | TRBV29-1
TGTGCCAGCAGCTTAGAGGCAGTGTCTTATGGGGGCTACACCTTC | CASSLEAVSYGGYTF | NA | NA | 15 | TRBJ1-2 | TRBV13
TGTGCCAGCAGCTTCCAGACTAGCGTCGCGTTCACGTCCTACGAGCAGTACTTC | CASSFQTSVAFTSYEQYF | few | TRBD2 | 18 | TRBJ2-7 | TRBV7-2
TGCAGCGTGAGGGGGGACACTGAAGCTTTCTTT | CSVRGDTEAFF | few | NA | 11 | TRBJ1-1 | TRBV29-1
TGCGCCAGCAGCCAGGCGGGGGTGACAGATACGCAGTATTTT | CASSQAGVTDTQYF | NA | TRBD2 | 14 | TRBJ2-3 | TRBV4-1
TGCAGTGCTCTATGGGGGAACTATGGCTACACCTTC | CSALWGNYGYTF | NA | NA | 12 | TRBJ1-2 | TRBV20-1
TGTGCCAGCAGTTACGGCGTCTCCGGGGCCAACGTCCTGACTTTC | CASSYGVSGANVLTF | few | NA | 15 | TRBJ2-6 | TRBV6-5
TGCGCCAGCAGCAGGGACCCGGCTGAGCAGTTCTTC | CASSRDPAEQFF | NA | NA | 12 | TRBJ2-1 | TRBV5-1
TGTGCCAGCAGCTTAGGAGAAGACACCATATATTTT | CASSLGEDTIYF | NA | NA | 12 | TRBJ1-3 | TRBV11-2
TGTGCCAGCAGCGAAAGTCAGGGGAACCGCTTAGGCGCTGAAGCTTTCTTT | CASSESQGNRLGAEAFF | NA | NA | 17 | TRBJ1-1 | TRBV7-6
TGTGCCAGCAGAGCAACCGGGACACCACCCTACGAGCAGTACTTC | CASRATGTPPYEQYF | NA | NA | 15 | TRBJ2-7 | TRBV12-3/TRBV12-4
TGCGCCAGCAGCTTGGAAGGATTAGATAGGTTCTACGAGCAGTACTTC | CASSLEGLDRFYEQYF | NA | NA | 16 | TRBJ2-7 | TRBV5-1
TGTGCCAGCTCACCAGAGGAGGGAGCCAAAAACATTCAGTACTTC | CASSPEEGAKNIQYF | NA | NA | 15 | TRBJ2-4 | TRBV18
TGTGCCAGCAGTGTTACAGGGGCAGCTTTCTTT | CASSVTGAAFF | NA | TRBD1 | 11 | TRBJ1-1 | TRBV27
TGTGCCAGCAGGGGAGCGGGGGCCTACAGCGATGAGCAGTTCTTC | CASRGAGAYSDEQFF | NA | TRBD2 | 15 | TRBJ2-1 | TRBV11-3
TGTGCCACCAGTGATTCATGGGGAGGGACAGGCGATCAGCCCCAGCATTTT | CATSDSWGGTGDQPQHF | NA | TRBD1 | 17 | TRBJ1-5 | TRBV24-1
TGTGCCATCACCCGGGACAGGGATAACACTGAAGCTTTCTTT | CAITRDRDNTEAFF | many | TRBD1 | 14 | TRBJ1-1 | TRBV10-3
TGCAGTGCATATAGCGGGGTGGCTGCAGTCAATGAGCAGTTCTTC | CSAYSGVAAVNEQFF | NA | TRBD2 | 15 | TRBJ2-1 | TRBV20-1
TGTGCCAGCAGCTGGGGGGGAGCATCCTACAATGAGCAGTTCTTC | CASSWGGASYNEQFF | many | TRBD2 | 15 | TRBJ2-1 | TRBV7-8
TGTGCCAGTAGTATCTCGGGTAGCGGCTACGAGCAGTACTTC | CASSISGSGYEQYF | NA | NA | 14 | TRBJ2-7 | TRBV19
TGTGCCAGCAGCGCCCTGGGCGAGGCCGAGCAGTACTTC | CASSALGEAEQYF | few | NA | 13 | TRBJ2-7 | TRBV9
TGCGCCAGCAGCTTGGAAGGTGTCGGGACAGGGGCCAGCGGCTACACCTTC | CASSLEGVGTGASGYTF | NA | TRBD1 | 17 | TRBJ1-2 | TRBV5-1
TGTGCCACCAGCGGATACACCGGGGAGCTGTTTTTT | CATSGYTGELFF | once | NA | 12 | TRBJ2-2 | TRBV15
TGTGCCAGCAGCAGAGAGGGGGGGCCGAGAAACATTCAGTACTTC | CASSREGGPRNIQYF | NA | NA | 15 | TRBJ2-4 | TRBV6-6
TGTGCCAGCAGCTCCGATATTAGTGACAGGGTCGGTCAGCCCCAGCATTTT | CASSSDISDRVGQPQHF | few | TRBD1 | 17 | TRBJ1-5 | TRBV7-9